The 3 T cell receptor beta chains in this list originate from one sample, sequenced in a study of CD8 T cells in ankylosing spondylitis (dated by TCRdb to the late 2010s). The library was obtained by 5' RACE. The sequencer listed for this sample is Illumina HiSeq 2500. TCRdb ran its own pipeline on the public reads, namely fastp trimming at Q25 and MiXCR clone calling, and kept in-frame beta chains. For every CDR3 protein sequence, its rows merge into one entry that carries the most common genes and DNA. The sample data list approximately 300,000 distinct CDR3 sequences, and around 20% of these were observed just once. Under 8.5% of the sample is taken by the ten largest. The sequenced material came from blood, either unsorted or a sorted T cell fraction (not recorded which). These receptors all stem from a male donor with ankylosing spondylitis or in good health (not recorded which).

This clonotype showed up just a few times. The chain is built from TRBV4-1 and TRBJ1-1, with D hard to call. Germline loops: CDR1 MGHRA, CDR2 YSYEKL. V lost 1 base to trimming and J lost 7 bases, with 13 bases between them. The CDR3 contains 14 residues. This CDR3 reads CASSQVRDTSEAFF. The CDR3 DNA follows: TGCGCCAGCAGCCAAGTACGTGATACAAGTGAAGCTTTCTTT.

This chain links TRBV28 with TRBJ2-7, with D perhaps matching TRBD2 (6 bases). V lost 5 bases to trimming and J lost 1 base, with 18 bases between them. Germline CDR1 is MDHEN and CDR2 is SYDVKM. This CDR3 has 16 amino acids. Here the CDR3 reads CASSPRGGGPSYEQYV. The CDR3 bases are TGTGCCAGCAGTCCCCGTGGGGGAGGACCGTCCTACGAGCAGTACGTC.

This clonotype was seen more than once but under ten times. The chain is built from TRBV19 and TRBJ2-1; D not certain. From germline, CDR1 is LNHDA and CDR2 SQIVND (reference sequence). This CDR3 has 15 residues. Trimming stripped 8 bases from V and 2 bases from J, with 16 bases between. CDR3 nucleotides: TGTGCCAGTGGCCGTCGGCGAGAGGCCTACAATGAGCAGTTCTTC. Protein sequence: CASGRRREAYNEQFF.